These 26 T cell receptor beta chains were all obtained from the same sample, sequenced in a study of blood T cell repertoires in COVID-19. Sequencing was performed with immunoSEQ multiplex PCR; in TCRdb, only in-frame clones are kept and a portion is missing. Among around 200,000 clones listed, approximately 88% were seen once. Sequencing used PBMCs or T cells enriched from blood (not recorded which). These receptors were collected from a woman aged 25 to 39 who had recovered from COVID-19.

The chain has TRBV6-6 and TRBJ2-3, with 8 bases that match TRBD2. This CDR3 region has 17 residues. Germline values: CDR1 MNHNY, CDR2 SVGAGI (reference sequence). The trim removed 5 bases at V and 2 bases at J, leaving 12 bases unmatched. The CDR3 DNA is TGTGCCAGCAGTCTAAATCGGGCTAGCGGGTACACAGATACGCAGTATTTT. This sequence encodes CASSLNRASGYTDTQYF.

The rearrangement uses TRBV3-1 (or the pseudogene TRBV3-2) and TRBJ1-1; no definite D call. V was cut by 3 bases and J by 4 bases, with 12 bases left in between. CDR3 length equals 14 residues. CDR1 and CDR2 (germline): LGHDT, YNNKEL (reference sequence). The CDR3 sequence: CASSQRSSGTEAFF. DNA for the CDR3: TGTGCCAGCAGCCAGAGGAGCTCCGGCACTGAAGCTTTCTTT.

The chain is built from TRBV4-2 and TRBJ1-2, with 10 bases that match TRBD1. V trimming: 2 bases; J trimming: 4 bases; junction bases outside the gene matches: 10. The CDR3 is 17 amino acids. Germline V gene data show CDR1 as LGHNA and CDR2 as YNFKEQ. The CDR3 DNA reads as TGTGCCAGCAGCCAAACCCGACAGGGGGCGGCTGTCTATGGCTACACCTTC. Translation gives CASSQTRQGAAVYGYTF.

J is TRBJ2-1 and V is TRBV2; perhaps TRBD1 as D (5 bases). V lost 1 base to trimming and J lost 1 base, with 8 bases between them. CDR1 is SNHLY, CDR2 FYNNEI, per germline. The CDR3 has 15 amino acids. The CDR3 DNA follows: TGTGCCAGCAGTGAAGAGGCAGGGTCCTACAATGAGCAGTTCTTC. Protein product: CASSEEAGSYNEQFF. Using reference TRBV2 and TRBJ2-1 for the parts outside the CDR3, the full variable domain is EPEVTQTPSHQVTQMGQEVILRCVPISNHLYFYWYRQILGQKVEFLVSFYNNEISEKSEIFDDQFSVERPDGSNFTLKIRSTKLEDSAMYFCASSEEAGSYNEQFFGPGTRLTVL.

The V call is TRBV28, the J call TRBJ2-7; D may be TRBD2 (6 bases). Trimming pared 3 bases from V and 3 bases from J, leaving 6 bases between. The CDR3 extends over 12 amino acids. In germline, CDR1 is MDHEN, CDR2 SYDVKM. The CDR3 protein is CASSLGGYEQYF. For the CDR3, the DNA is TGTGCCAGCAGTTTGGGGGGCTACGAGCAGTACTTC. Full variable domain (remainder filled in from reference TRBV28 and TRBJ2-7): DVKVTQSSRYLVKRTGEKVFLECVQDMDHENMFWYRQDPGLGLRLIYFSYDVKMKEKGDIPEGYSVSREKKERFSLILESASTNQTSMYLCASSLGGYEQYFGPGTRLTVT.

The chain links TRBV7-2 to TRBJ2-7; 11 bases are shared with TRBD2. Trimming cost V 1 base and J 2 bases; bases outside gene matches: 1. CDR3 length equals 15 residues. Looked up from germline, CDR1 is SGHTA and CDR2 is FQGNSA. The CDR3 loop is CASSLVAGGAYEQYF. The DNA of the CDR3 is TGTGCCAGCAGCTTAGTAGCGGGAGGGGCCTACGAGCAGTACTTC.

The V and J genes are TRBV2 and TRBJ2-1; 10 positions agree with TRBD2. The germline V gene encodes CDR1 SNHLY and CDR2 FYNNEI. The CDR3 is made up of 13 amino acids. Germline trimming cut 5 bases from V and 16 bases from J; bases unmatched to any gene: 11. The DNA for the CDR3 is TGTGCCAGCAGTACTACCCTAGCGGGGGATCTATTCTTC. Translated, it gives CASSTTLAGDLFF.

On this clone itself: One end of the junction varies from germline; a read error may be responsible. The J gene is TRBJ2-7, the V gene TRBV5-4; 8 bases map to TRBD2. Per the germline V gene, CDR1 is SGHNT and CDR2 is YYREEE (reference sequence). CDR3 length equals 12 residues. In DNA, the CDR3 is TGTGCCAGCAGCTTGGGTTTGCGGGAGGTACTCTTC. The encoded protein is CASSLGLREVLF.

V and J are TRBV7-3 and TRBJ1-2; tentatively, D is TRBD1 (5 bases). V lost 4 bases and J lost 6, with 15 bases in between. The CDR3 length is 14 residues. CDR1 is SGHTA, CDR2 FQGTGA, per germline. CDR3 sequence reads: CASSYAGTGDGYTF. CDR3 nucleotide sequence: TGTGCCAGCAGCTATGCCGGGACGGGAGATGGCTACACCTTC.

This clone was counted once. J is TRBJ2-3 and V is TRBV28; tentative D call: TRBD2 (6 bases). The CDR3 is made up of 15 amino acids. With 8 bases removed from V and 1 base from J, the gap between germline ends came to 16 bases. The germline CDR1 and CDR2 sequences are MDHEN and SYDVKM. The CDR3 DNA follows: TGTGCCAGCCTCCTGGGGGGACTCGGCACAGATACGCAGTATTTT. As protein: CASLLGGLGTDTQYF.

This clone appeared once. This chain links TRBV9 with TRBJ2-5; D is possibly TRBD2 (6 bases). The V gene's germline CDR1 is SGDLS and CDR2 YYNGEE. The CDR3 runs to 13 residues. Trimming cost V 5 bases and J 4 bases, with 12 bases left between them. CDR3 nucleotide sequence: TGTGCCAGCAGTCCCCGGGGAGGAGAGACCCAGTACTTC. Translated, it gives CASSPRGGETQYF.

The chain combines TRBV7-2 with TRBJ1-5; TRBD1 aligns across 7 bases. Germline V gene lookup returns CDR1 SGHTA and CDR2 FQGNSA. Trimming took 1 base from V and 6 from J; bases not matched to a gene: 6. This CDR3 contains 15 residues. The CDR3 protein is CASSLVMTGSQPQHF. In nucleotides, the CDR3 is TGTGCCAGCAGCTTAGTAATGACAGGGAGTCAGCCCCAGCATTTT.

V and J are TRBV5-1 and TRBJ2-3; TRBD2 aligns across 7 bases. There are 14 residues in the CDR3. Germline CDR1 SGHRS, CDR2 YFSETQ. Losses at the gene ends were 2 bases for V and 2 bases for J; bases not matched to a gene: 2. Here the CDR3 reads CASSLGTTTDTQYF. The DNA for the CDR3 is TGCGCCAGCAGCTTAGGGACTACCACAGATACGCAGTATTTT.

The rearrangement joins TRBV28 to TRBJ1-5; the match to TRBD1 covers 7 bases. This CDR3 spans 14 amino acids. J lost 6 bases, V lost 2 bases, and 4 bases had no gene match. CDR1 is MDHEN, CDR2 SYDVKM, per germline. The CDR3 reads CASSLQGGGQPQHF. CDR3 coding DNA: TGTGCCAGCAGTTTACAGGGGGGCGGTCAGCCCCAGCATTTT.

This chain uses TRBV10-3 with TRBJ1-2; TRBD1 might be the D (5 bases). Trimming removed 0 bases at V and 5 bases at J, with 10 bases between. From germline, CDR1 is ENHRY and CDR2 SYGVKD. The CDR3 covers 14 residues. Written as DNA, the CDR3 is TGTGCCATCAGTGAGTCGATGCAGGGTTATGGCTACACCTTC. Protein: CAISESMQGYGYTF.

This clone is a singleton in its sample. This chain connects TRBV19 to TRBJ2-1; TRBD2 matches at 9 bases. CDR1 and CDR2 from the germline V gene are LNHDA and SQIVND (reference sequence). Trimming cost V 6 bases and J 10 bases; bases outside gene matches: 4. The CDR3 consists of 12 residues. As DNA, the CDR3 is TGTGCCAGTAGAGACCTAGCGGGAGAGCAGTTCTTC. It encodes CASRDLAGEQFF.

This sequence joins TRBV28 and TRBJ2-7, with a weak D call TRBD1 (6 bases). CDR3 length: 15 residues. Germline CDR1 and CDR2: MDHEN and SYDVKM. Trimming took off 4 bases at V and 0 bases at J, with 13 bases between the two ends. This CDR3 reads CASSSQDSFSYEQYF. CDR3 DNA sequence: TGTGCCAGCAGTTCCCAGGACAGCTTCTCCTACGAGCAGTACTTC.

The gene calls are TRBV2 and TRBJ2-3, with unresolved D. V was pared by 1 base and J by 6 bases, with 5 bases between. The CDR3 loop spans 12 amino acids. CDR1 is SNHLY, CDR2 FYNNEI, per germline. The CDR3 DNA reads TGTGCCAGCAGTGAAGTGGGCGATACGCAGTATTTT. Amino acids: CASSEVGDTQYF.

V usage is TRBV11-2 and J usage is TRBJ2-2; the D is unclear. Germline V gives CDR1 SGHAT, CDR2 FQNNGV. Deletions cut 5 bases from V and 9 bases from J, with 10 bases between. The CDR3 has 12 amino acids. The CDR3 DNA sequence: TGTGCCAGCAGCCTTGGGCACAGGGAGCTGTTTTTT. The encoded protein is CASSLGHRELFF.

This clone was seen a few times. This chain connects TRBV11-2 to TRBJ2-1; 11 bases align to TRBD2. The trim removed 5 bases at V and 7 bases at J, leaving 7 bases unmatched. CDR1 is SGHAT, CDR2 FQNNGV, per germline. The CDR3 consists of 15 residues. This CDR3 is CASSPGASGRNEQFF. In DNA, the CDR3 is TGTGCCAGCAGCCCGGGGGCTAGCGGGAGGAATGAGCAGTTCTTC.

The DNA for the CDR3 is TGTGCCAGCAGTTCCGGCCGATCAGGTTCTAGCACAGATACGCAGTATTTT. This encodes CASSSGRSGSSTDTQYF. The chain employs TRBV11-2 and TRBJ2-3; D is undetermined. The V and J ends lost 6 bases and 0 bases respectively, with 19 bases between them. From germline, CDR1 is SGHAT and CDR2 FQNNGV. The length of the CDR3 is 17 residues.

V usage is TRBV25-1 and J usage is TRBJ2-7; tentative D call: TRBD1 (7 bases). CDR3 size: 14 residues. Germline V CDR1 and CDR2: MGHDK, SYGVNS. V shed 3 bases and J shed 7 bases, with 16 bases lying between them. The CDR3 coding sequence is TGTGCCAGCAGTGACTCACTGACAGGGAGGGAGCAGTACGTC. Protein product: CASSDSLTGREQYV.

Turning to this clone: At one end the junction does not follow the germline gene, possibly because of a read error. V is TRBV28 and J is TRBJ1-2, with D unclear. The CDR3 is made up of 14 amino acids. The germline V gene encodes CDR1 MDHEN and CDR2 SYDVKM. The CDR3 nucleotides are TGTGCCAGCAGTCCTCGAGGCACTAAGTATGGCTACACCTTC. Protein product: CASSPRGTKYGYTF.

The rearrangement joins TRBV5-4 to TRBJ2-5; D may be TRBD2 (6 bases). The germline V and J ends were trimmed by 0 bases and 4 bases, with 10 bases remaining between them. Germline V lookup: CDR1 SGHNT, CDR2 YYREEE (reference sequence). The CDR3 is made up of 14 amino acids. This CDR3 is CASSLASSGETQYF. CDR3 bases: TGTGCCAGCAGCTTGGCCAGTAGCGGAGAGACCCAGTACTTC.

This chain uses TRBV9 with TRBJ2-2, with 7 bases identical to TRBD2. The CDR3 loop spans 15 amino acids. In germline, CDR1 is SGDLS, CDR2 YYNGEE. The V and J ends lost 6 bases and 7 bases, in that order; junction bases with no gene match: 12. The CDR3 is CASTPRGGQSGELFF. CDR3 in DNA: TGTGCCAGCACCCCCCGGGGAGGGCAGAGCGGGGAGCTGTTTTTT.

The DNA for the CDR3 is TGTGCCAGTAGGGGGACAGAAAGTACTGAAGCTTTCTTT. Encoded protein: CASRGTESTEAFF. V is TRBV28 and J is TRBJ1-1; TRBD1 matches at 7 bases. Germline lookup yields CDR1 MDHEN and CDR2 SYDVKM. The CDR3 is 13 amino acids. With V trimmed by 9 bases and J by 5 bases, 9 bases remained unmatched.